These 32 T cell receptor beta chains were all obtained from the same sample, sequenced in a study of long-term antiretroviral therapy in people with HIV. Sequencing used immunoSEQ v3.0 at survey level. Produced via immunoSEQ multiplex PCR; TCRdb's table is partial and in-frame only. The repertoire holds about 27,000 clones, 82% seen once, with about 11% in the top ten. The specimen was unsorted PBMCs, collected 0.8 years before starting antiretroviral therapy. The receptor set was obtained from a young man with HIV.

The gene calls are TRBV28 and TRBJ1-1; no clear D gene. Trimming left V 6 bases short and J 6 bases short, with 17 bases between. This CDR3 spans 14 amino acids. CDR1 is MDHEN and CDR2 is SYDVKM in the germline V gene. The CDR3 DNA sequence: TGTGCCAGCAGCATTAGATGGGTTCTGGCTGAAGCTTTCTTT. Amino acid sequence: CASSIRWVLAEAFF.

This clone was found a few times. For the CDR3, the DNA is TGTGCCAGCAGCTTAGGGGGGACGCAGCCCCAGCATTTT. Translating it yields CASSLGGTQPQHF. The chain links TRBV7-9 to TRBJ1-5; tentatively, D is TRBD1 (5 bases). This CDR3 region has 13 residues. CDR1 SEHNR and CDR2 FQNEAQ come from the germline V gene (reference sequence). V was pared by 1 base and J by 7 bases, with 8 bases between.

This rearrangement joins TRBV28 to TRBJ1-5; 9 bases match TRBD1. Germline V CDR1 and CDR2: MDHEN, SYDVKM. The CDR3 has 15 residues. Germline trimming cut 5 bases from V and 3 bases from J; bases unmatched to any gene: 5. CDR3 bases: TGTGCCAGCAGTGTCAACAGGGGGCCCAATCAGCCCCAGCATTTT. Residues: CASSVNRGPNQPQHF.

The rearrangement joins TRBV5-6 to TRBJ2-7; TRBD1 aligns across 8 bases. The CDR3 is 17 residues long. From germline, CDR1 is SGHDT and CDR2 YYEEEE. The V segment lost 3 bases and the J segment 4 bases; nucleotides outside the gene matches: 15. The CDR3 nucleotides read TGTGCCAGCAGCTCTCCCGCGGGCCAGGGGGCGCCGTACGAGCAGTACTTC. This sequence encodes CASSSPAGQGAPYEQYF.

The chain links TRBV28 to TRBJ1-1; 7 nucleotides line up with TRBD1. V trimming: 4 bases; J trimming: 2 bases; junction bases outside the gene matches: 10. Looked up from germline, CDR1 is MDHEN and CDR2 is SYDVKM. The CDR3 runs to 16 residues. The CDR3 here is CASSYAPGQRNTEAFF. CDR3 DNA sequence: TGTGCCAGCAGTTACGCACCGGGACAGAGAAACACTGAAGCTTTCTTT.

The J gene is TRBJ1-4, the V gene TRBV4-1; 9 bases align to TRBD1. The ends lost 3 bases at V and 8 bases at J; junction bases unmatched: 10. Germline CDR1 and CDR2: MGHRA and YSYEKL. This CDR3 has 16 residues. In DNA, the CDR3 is TGCGCCAGCAGCCAGATTTATGGGACAGGGAACGAAAAACTGTTTTTT. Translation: CASSQIYGTGNEKLFF.

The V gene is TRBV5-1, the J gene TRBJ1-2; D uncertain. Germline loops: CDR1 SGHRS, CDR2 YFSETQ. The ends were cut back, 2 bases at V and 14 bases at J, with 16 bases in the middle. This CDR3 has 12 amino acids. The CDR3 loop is CASSLDRVLGTF. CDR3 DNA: TGCGCCAGCAGCTTAGATCGGGTCCTGGGGACCTTC.

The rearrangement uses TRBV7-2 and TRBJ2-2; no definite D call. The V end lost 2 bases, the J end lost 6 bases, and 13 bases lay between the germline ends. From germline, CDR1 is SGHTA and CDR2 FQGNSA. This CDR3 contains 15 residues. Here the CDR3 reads CASSLFSRVSGELFF. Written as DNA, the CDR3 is TGTGCCAGCAGCTTATTTTCTCGGGTGTCCGGGGAGCTGTTTTTT.

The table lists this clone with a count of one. CDR3 loop: CASSVVSGTDTQYF. In DNA, the CDR3 is TGTGCCAGCAGCGTAGTAAGCGGGACAGATACGCAGTATTTT. The rearrangement uses TRBV9 and TRBJ2-3, with D tentatively TRBD2 (6 bases). This CDR3 spans 14 amino acids. Between the trimmed V and J ends, which lost 0 bases and 3 bases, there was a span of 8 bases. Germline CDR1 is SGDLS and CDR2 is YYNGEE.

CDR3 protein: CASSVIASSDEQYF. The CDR3 DNA is TGTGCCAGCAGCGTAATCGCTAGTAGTGACGAGCAGTACTTC. The rearrangement links TRBV9 to TRBJ2-7, with D unresolved. The CDR3 covers 14 residues. V lost 1 base to trimming and J lost 5 bases, with 13 bases between them. Germline V gene data show CDR1 as SGDLS and CDR2 as YYNGEE.

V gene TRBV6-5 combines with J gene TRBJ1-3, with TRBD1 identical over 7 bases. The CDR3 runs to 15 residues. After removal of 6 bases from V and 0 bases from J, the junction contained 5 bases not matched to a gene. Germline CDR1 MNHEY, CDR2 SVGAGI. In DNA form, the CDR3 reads TGTGCCAGCAGACGGGACAGCCTCTCTGGAAACACCATATATTTT. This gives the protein CASRRDSLSGNTIYF.

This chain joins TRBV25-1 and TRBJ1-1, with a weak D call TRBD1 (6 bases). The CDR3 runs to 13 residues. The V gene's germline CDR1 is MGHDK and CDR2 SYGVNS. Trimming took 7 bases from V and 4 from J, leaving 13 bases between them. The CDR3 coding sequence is TGTGCCAGCACGCACGGGGGGGCCACTGAAGCTTTCTTT. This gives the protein CASTHGGATEAFF.

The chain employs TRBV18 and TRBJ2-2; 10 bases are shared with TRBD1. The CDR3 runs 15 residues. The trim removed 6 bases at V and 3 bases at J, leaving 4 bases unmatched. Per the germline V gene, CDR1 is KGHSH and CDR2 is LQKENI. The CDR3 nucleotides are TGTGCCAGCTCCGTTGACAGGGGGCACACCGGGGAGCTGTTTTTT. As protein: CASSVDRGHTGELFF.

The CDR3 loop is CASSLRRGIADTQYF. CDR3 in DNA: TGTGCCAGCAGCTTACGTCGGGGGATTGCAGATACGCAGTATTTT. This chain joins TRBV11-1 and TRBJ2-3, with D possibly matching TRBD2 (6 bases). The V and J ends lost 2 bases and 4 bases respectively, with 13 bases between them. The CDR3 length is 15 residues. The germline CDR1 and CDR2 sequences are SGHAT and FQDESV (reference sequence).

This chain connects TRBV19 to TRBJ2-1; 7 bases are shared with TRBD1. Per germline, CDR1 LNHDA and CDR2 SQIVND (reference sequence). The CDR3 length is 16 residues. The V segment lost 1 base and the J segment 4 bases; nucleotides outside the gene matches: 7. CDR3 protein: CASSIAPGTDYNEQFF. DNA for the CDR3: TGTGCCAGTAGTATAGCCCCCGGGACAGATTACAATGAGCAGTTCTTC.

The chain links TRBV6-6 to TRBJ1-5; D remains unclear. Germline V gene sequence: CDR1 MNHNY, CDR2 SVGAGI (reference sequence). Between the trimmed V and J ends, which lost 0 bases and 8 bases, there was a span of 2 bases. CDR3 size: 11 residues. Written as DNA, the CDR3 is TGTGCCAGCAGTTACTCAGAGCCCCAGCATTTT. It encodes CASSYSEPQHF.

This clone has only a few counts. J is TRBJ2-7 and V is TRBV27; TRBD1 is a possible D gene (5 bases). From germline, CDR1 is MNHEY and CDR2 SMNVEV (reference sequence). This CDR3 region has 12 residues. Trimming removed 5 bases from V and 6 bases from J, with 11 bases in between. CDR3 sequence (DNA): TGTGCCAGCAGTACCGACAGTCGCGAGCAGTACTTC. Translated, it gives CASSTDSREQYF.

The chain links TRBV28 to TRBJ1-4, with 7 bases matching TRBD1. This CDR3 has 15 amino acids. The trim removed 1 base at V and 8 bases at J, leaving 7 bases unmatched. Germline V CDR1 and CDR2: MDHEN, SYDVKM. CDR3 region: CASSLLGGAREKLFF. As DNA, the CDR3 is TGTGCCAGCAGTTTATTAGGGGGCGCGAGGGAAAAACTGTTTTTT.

The DNA for the CDR3 is TGTGCCAGCAGCGCTCAACAGGGGACGACCTATAATTCACCCCTCCACTTT. Protein sequence: CASSAQQGTTYNSPLHF. The V call is TRBV11-2, the J call TRBJ1-6, with 7 nucleotides matching TRBD1. The CDR3 is 17 amino acids. CDR1 and CDR2 (germline): SGHAT, FQNNGV. J was trimmed by 2 bases and V by 5 bases; bases with no gene match: 9.

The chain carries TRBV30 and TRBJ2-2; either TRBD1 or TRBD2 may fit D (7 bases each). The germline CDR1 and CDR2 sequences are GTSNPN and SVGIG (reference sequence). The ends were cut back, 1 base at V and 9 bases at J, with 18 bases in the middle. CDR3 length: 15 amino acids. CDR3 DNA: TGTGCCTGGAGTGACCTGGGCAGGGGGGGGCGGGAGCTGTTTTTT. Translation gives CAWSDLGRGGRELFF.

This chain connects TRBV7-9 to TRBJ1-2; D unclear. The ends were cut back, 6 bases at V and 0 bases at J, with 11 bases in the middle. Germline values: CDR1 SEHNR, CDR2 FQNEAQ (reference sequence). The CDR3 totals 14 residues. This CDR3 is CASRESGANYGYTF. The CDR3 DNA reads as TGTGCCAGCAGGGAATCCGGAGCTAACTATGGCTACACCTTC.

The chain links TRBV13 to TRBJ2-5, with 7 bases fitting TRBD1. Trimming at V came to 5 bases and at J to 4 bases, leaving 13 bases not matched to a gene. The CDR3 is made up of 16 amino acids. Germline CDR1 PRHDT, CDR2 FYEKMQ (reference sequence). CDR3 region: CASSPRRVDRAETQYF. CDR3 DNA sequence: TGTGCCAGCAGCCCGCGAAGGGTCGACAGGGCAGAGACCCAGTACTTC. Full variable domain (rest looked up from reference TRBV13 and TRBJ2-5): AAGVIQSPRHLIKEKRETATLKCYPIPRHDTVYWYQQGPGQDPQFLISFYEKMQSDKGSIPDRFSAQQFSDYHSELNMSSLELGDSALYFCASSPRRVDRAETQYFGPGTRLLVL.

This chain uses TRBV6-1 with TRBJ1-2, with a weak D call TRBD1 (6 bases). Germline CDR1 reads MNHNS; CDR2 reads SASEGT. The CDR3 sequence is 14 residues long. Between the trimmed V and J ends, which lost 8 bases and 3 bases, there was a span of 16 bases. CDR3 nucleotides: TGTGCCAGCGGCACAACAGGGTCAGACTATGGCTACACCTTC. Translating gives CASGTTGSDYGYTF.

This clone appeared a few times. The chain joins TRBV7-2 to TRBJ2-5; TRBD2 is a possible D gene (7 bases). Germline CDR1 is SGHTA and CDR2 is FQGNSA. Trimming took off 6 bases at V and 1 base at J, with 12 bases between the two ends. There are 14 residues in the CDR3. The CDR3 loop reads CASRMGGGQETQYF. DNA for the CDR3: TGTGCCAGCAGAATGGGAGGGGGCCAAGAGACCCAGTACTTC. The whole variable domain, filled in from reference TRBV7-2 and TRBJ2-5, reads GAGVSQSPSNKVTEKGKDVELRCDPISGHTALYWYRQSLGQGLEFLIYFQGNSAPDKSGLPSDRFSAERTGGSVSTLTIQRTQQEDSAVYLCASRMGGGQETQYFGPGTRLLVL.

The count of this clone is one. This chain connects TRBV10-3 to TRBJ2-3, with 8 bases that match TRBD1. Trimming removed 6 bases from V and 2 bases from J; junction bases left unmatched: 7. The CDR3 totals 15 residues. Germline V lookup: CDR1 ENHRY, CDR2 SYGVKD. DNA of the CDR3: TGTGCCATCAGACTCGGACAGGGATTCACAGATACGCAGTATTTT. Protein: CAIRLGQGFTDTQYF.

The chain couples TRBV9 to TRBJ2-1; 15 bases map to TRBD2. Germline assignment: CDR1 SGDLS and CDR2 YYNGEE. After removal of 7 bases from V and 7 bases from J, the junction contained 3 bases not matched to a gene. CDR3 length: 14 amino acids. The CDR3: CASGTSGGTNEQFF. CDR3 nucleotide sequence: TGTGCCAGCGGGACTAGCGGGGGGACTAATGAGCAGTTCTTC.

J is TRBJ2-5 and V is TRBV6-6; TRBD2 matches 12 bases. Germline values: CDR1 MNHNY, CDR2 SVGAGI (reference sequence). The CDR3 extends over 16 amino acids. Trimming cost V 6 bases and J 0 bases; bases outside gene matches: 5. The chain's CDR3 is CASSRGLAGNQETQYF. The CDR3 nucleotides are TGTGCCAGCAGCCGGGGACTAGCGGGTAACCAAGAGACCCAGTACTTC.

CDR3 in amino acids: CASKRLGAGRTEAFF. The CDR3 bases are TGTGCCAGCAAACGCTTAGGGGCGGGAAGGACTGAAGCTTTCTTT. V and J are TRBV5-4 and TRBJ1-1; D is perhaps TRBD1 (5 bases). CDR1 and CDR2 (germline): SGHNT, YYREEE (reference sequence). V dropped 6 bases and J dropped 5 bases, with 20 bases sitting between them. This CDR3 contains 15 residues.

CDR3 in DNA: TGTGCCAGCAGGGCGACCCCAACTAATGAAAAACTGTTTTTT. Translating it yields CASRATPTNEKLFF. V and J are TRBV2 and TRBJ1-4, with D unresolved. Trimming removed 6 bases at V and 0 bases at J, with 8 bases between. The length of the CDR3 is 14 residues. Germline CDR1 reads SNHLY; CDR2 reads FYNNEI.

The CDR3, as DNA: TGTGCCAGCAGTGAAGCTGTCGCAGGGAGGCTAGCGGGTGGAACCTACGAGCAGTACTTC. Its protein product is CASSEAVAGRLAGGTYEQYF. This chain joins TRBV2 and TRBJ2-7, with 8 bases lining up with TRBD2. The germline CDR1 and CDR2 sequences are SNHLY and FYNNEI. The V segment lost 0 bases and the J segment 2 bases; nucleotides outside the gene matches: 18. The CDR3 runs to 20 residues.

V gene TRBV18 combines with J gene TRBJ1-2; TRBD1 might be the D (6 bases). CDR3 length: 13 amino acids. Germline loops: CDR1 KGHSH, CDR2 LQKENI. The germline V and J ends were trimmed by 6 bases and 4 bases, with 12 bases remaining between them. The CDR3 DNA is TGTGCCAGCTCTCCGGACAGTCTCTATGGCTACACCTTC. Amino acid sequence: CASSPDSLYGYTF.

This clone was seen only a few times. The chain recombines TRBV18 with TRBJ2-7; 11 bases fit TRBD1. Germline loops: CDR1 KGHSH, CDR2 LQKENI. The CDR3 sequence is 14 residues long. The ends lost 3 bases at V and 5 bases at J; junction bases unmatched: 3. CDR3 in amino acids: CASSPRTGGHEQYF. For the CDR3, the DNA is TGTGCCAGCTCACCTCGGACAGGGGGCCACGAGCAGTACTTC.